This entry lists 20 T cell receptor beta chains sequenced from one sample in a study of technical replicates of blood from several donors. Sequenced by immunoSEQ multiplex PCR; TCRdb stores in-frame clones only, minus some. The sample shows tens of thousands of clones, around 90% of them seen only once. The sequencing input was T cells isolated from PBMCs. The origin of the receptors is a human donor in good health.

The chain recombines TRBV5-1 with TRBJ2-5, with TRBD1 matching 7 bases. Germline V gene lookup returns CDR1 SGHRS and CDR2 YFSETQ. The CDR3 is made up of 14 amino acids. After removal of 6 bases from V and 5 bases from J, the junction contained 10 bases not matched to a gene. CDR3 DNA: TGCGCCAGCAAAGGTGAGGGGGCCCGGGAGACCCAGTACTTC. Translation gives CASKGEGARETQYF.

V usage is TRBV12-5 and J usage is TRBJ2-2; TRBD2 aligns across 8 bases. V trimming: 5 bases; J trimming: 1 base; junction bases outside the gene matches: 6. Germline V gene sequence: CDR1 LGHNT, CDR2 FRNRAP. This CDR3 spans 16 amino acids. The CDR3 reads CASGHKRERNTGELFF. The DNA for the CDR3 is TGTGCTAGTGGTCATAAGCGGGAGCGGAACACCGGGGAGCTGTTTTTT. The whole variable domain, remainder taken from reference TRBV12-5 and TRBJ2-2, is DARVTQTPRHKVTEMGQEVTMRCQPILGHNTVFWYRQTMMQGLELLAYFRNRAPLDDSGMPKDRFSAEMPDATLATLKIQPSEPRDSAVYFCASGHKRERNTGELFFGEGSRLTVL.

The gene calls are TRBV19 and TRBJ2-7, with TRBD2 matching over 12 bases. V lost 5 bases and J lost 0; bases outside the gene matches: 5. CDR3 length: 16 amino acids. In germline, CDR1 is LNHDA, CDR2 SQIVND (reference sequence). CDR3 nucleotide sequence: TGTGCCAGTAGTCAGAGGACTAGCGGGAACTCCTACGAGCAGTACTTC. Translated, it gives CASSQRTSGNSYEQYF.

The chain has TRBV5-1 and TRBJ2-3, with a tentative D call TRBD2 (5 bases). V was shortened by 4 bases and J by 2 bases, with 11 bases between the two germline ends. This CDR3 spans 14 amino acids. Germline V gene data show CDR1 as SGHRS and CDR2 as YFSETQ. The CDR3 is CASSSGSYTDTQYF. The CDR3 DNA sequence: TGCGCCAGCAGCAGTGGGAGTTACACAGATACGCAGTATTTT.

The CDR3 DNA reads TGTGCCAGTACCACGGACAGGGCAACTAATGAAAAACTGTTTTTT. Its protein product is CASTTDRATNEKLFF. The V gene is TRBV2, the J gene TRBJ1-4; 8 bases are shared with TRBD1. Germline CDR1 SNHLY, CDR2 FYNNEI. V shed 9 bases, J shed 0 bases, and the junction held 6 bases outside the gene matches. The CDR3 loop spans 15 amino acids.

The V and J genes are TRBV6-1 and TRBJ1-5; D is undetermined. V lost 4 bases to trimming and J lost 7 bases, with 14 bases between them. Germline loops: CDR1 MNHNS, CDR2 SASEGT. The CDR3 is 14 residues long. The CDR3 DNA sequence: TGTGCCAGCAGTGTTTCCCAGGATTCGCAGCCCCAGCATTTT. Translating it yields CASSVSQDSQPQHF.

CDR3 loop: CASSQGTGIEAFF. Here the CDR3 DNA reads TGTGCCAGCAGCCAAGGGACAGGCATTGAAGCTTTCTTT. The chain links TRBV4-2 to TRBJ1-1, with 7 bases identical to TRBD1. Germline trimming cut 1 base from V and 7 bases from J; bases unmatched to any gene: 3. The CDR3 has 13 residues. Germline CDR1 and CDR2: LGHNA and YNFKEQ.

The chain carries TRBV2 and TRBJ1-2; D unclear. Germline CDR1 and CDR2: SNHLY and FYNNEI. Trimming left V 3 bases short and J 8 bases short, with 22 bases between. The CDR3 totals 16 residues. The CDR3: CASSDIPASGGVGYTF. As DNA, the CDR3 is TGTGCCAGCAGTGATATTCCGGCCAGCGGTGGGGTAGGCTACACCTTC. Looking up the rest from reference TRBV2 and TRBJ1-2 gives the full variable domain: EPEVTQTPSHQVTQMGQEVILRCVPISNHLYFYWYRQILGQKVEFLVSFYNNEISEKSEIFDDQFSVERPDGSNFTLKIRSTKLEDSAMYFCASSDIPASGGVGYTFGSGTRLTVV.

This sequence joins TRBV2 and TRBJ2-7; D may be TRBD2 (6 bases). This CDR3 has 15 residues. CDR1 and CDR2 from the germline V gene are SNHLY and FYNNEI. V was clipped by 6 bases and J by 0 bases, with 15 bases between them. CDR3 DNA sequence: TGTGCCAGCAGACGAGGCGCGGGGAGCTCCTACGAGCAGTACTTC. This sequence encodes CASRRGAGSSYEQYF.

The chain recombines TRBV13 with TRBJ1-2, with D unresolved. The germline gives CDR1 PRHDT, CDR2 FYEKMQ (reference sequence). The CDR3 is 14 amino acids. Trimming shortened V by 5 bases and J by 8 bases, and 18 bases separated the two germline ends. CDR3 in amino acids: CASSPIGRSGGYTF. In DNA, the CDR3 is TGTGCCAGCAGCCCAATTGGACGGTCGGGAGGCTACACCTTC.

The chain recombines TRBV27 with TRBJ2-3, with 9 bases aligning to TRBD2. V was pared by 6 bases and J by 2 bases, with 6 bases of the junction left unmatched. Germline V lookup: CDR1 MNHEY, CDR2 SMNVEV (reference sequence). The CDR3 extends over 15 amino acids. CDR3 DNA sequence: TGTGCCAGCAGAAGCCTAGCGGGGATCACAGATACGCAGTATTTT. Protein sequence: CASRSLAGITDTQYF.

This clone was picked up one time. V is TRBV5-6 and J is TRBJ1-4; a possible D gene is TRBD1 (6 bases). V lost 4 bases and J lost 8, with 15 bases in between. This CDR3 has 14 residues. Germline CDR1 is SGHDT and CDR2 is YYEEEE. CDR3 sequence: CASSLGGAGEKLFF. The CDR3 region has the DNA TGTGCCAGCAGCCTAGGGGGGGCTGGAGAAAAACTGTTTTTT.

The chain combines TRBV7-6 with TRBJ1-1; D call uncertain. The CDR3 contains 13 residues. V was shortened by 4 bases and J by 3 bases, with 9 bases between the two germline ends. CDR1 SGHVS and CDR2 FNYEAQ come from the germline V gene. The DNA of the CDR3 is TGTGCCAGCAGCTCTTACAGCTACACTGAAGCTTTCTTT. Protein: CASSSYSYTEAFF.

This clone was picked up one time. The DNA of the CDR3 is TGCGCCAGCAGCCAACTTCAGGGAATGAACACTGAAGCTTTCTTT. This encodes CASSQLQGMNTEAFF. The chain has TRBV4-1 and TRBJ1-1; TRBD1 might be the D (5 bases). Looked up from germline, CDR1 is MGHRA and CDR2 is YSYEKL. This CDR3 region has 15 residues. The V gene lost 2 bases and the J gene lost 0 bases, with 10 bases spanning the gap.

V and J are TRBV18 and TRBJ2-7; 10 bases agree with TRBD2. The germline V gene has CDR1 KGHSH and CDR2 LQKENI. V lost 5 bases, J lost 4 bases, and 8 bases stayed unmatched. This CDR3 is built from 15 residues. The chain's CDR3 is CASSEGTSAKYEQYF. CDR3 nucleotide sequence: TGTGCCAGCTCAGAAGGGACTAGCGCGAAGTACGAGCAGTACTTC.

The genes are TRBV6-5 and TRBJ2-2; D call uncertain. Trimming shortened V by 3 bases and J by 0 bases, and 8 bases separated the two germline ends. The germline gives CDR1 MNHEY, CDR2 SVGAGI. The CDR3 length is 15 residues. In DNA form, the CDR3 reads TGTGCCAGCAGTTATTCAGGAACGAACACCGGGGAGCTGTTTTTT. The encoded protein is CASSYSGTNTGELFF.

This clone has just one count. CDR3 DNA: TGCGCCAGCAGCCAAGATTGGGGAGCTAACTATGGCTACACCTTC. This encodes CASSQDWGANYGYTF. The chain couples TRBV4-1 to TRBJ1-2; D not certain. The CDR3 sequence is 15 residues long. CDR1 MGHRA and CDR2 YSYEKL come from the germline V gene. V lost 0 bases to trimming and J lost 0 bases, with 8 bases between them.

The chain is built from TRBV5-6 and TRBJ2-5, with D possibly matching TRBD1 (5 bases). The CDR3 is 11 amino acids. With 4 bases removed from V and 9 bases from J, the gap between germline ends came to 10 bases. Per germline, CDR1 SGHDT and CDR2 YYEEEE. CDR3: CASSRGHSQYF. The CDR3 nucleotides are TGTGCCAGCAGCCGAGGACATTCCCAGTACTTC.

The gene calls are TRBV2 and TRBJ2-6, with D unclear. V lost 3 bases to trimming and J lost 0 bases, with 6 bases between them. The CDR3 has 15 amino acids. CDR1 is SNHLY, CDR2 FYNNEI, per germline. The CDR3 loop is CASSDRASGANVLTF. The CDR3 DNA reads as TGTGCCAGCAGTGACCGAGCCTCTGGGGCCAACGTCCTGACTTTC.

The V call is TRBV2, the J call TRBJ2-5; the match to TRBD2 covers 7 bases. Germline V gene data show CDR1 as SNHLY and CDR2 as FYNNEI. The length of the CDR3 is 15 residues. The V and J ends lost 5 bases and 3 bases, in that order; junction bases with no gene match: 9. The CDR3 DNA sequence: TGTGCCAGCAGTCCCGCGGGGCGGGGGAAAGAGACCCAGTACTTC. Translated, it gives CASSPAGRGKETQYF.